Listed below are T cell receptor beta chains from one sample, sequenced in a study of regulatory T cells in long-lasting Graves disease. TCRdb re-derived calls from the multiplex PCR reads in MiXCR, one entry per CDR3 protein. The sample contains about half a million distinct CDR3 sequences, around a fifth of which appear only once. Specimen: peripheral blood mononuclear cells (PBMCs), collected when the disease was refractory, from a patient treated with antithyroid drugs. Receptor source: a female donor with Graves disease. The CDR3 runs from the conserved cysteine through the conserved F or W. D genes are given only for firm matches. Part of the rows lack a size; the others show once, few, many or a class for expanded clones.

TRBJ1-1	TRBV28	many	.	CASSPPPSPKSAFF	TGTGCCAGCAGCCCACCCCCTAGCCCGAAATCGGCTTTCTTT
TRBJ1-3	TRBV29-1	.	.	CSAPEGPGNTIYF	TGCAGCGCCCCGGAGGGGCCTGGAAACACCATATATTTT
TRBJ2-5	TRBV7-2	many	TRBD2	CASRVGGAWETQYF	TGTGCCAGCAGGGTCGGGGGGGCCTGGGAGACCCAGTACTTC
TRBJ2-7	TRBV29-1	few	.	CSVGRGGTNYEQYF	TGCAGCGTTGGAAGAGGTGGGACAAACTACGAGCAGTACTTC
TRBJ2-7	TRBV28	many	.	CASIPPRGSSSYEQYF	TGTGCCAGCATACCTCCGAGGGGTTCAAGCTCCTACGAGCAGTACTTC
TRBJ2-7	TRBV7-2	.	.	CASSSGLNREQYF	TGTGCCAGCAGCTCCGGACTTAACCGGGAGCAGTACTTC
TRBJ1-4	TRBV28	.	TRBD1	CASSTGTGEEKLFF	TGTGCCAGCAGCACCGGGACAGGGGAAGAAAAACTGTTTTTT
TRBJ2-5	TRBV28	many	.	CASSQGEETQYF	TGTGCCAGCAGCCAAGGGGAGGAGACCCAGTACTTC
TRBJ1-4	TRBV27	few	.	CASSRKPGEKLFF	TGTGCCAGCAGTAGAAAACCTGGGGAAAAACTGTTTTTT
TRBJ1-4	TRBV28	many	.	CASSSLDSTLNEKLFF	TGTGCCAGCAGTTCCCTGGACAGCACACTCAATGAAAAACTGTTTTTT
TRBJ2-4	TRBV6-1	.	.	CASSRSRSGGNLAKNIQYF	TGTGCCAGCTCTCGAAGTCGATCCGGCGGAAATCTAGCCAAAAACATTCAGTACTTC
TRBJ1-1	TRBV11-2	many	TRBD1	CASSFGQGVNTEAFF	TGTGCCAGCAGCTTCGGACAGGGGGTGAACACTGAAGCTTTCTTT
TRBJ2-4	TRBV27	.	.	CASSPYRTGTAKNIQYF	TGTGCCAGCAGTCCATACAGGACTGGGACAGCCAAAAACATTCAGTACTTC
TRBJ1-2	TRBV3-1	.	.	CASSQAGDFYGYTF	TGTGCCAGCAGCCAAGCAGGGGACTTCTATGGCTACACCTTC
TRBJ1-2	TRBV19	few	TRBD1	CASSMGQGGGTNYGYTF	TGTGCCAGTAGTATGGGGCAGGGGGGAGGAACTAACTATGGCTACACCTTC
TRBJ1-1	TRBV29-1	many	.	CSVEPGEYTEAFF	TGCAGCGTTGAACCGGGAGAGTACACTGAAGCTTTCTTT
TRBJ2-7	TRBV7-9	.	.	CASSLDSLRQYF	TGTGCCAGCAGCTTGGACAGTTTGAGGCAGTACTTC
TRBJ1-6	TRBV12-3/TRBV12-4	many	TRBD1	CASRQGTGGNSPLHF	TGTGCCAGCAGGCAAGGGACAGGGGGGAATTCACCCCTCCACTTT
TRBJ1-2	TRBV11-2	few	.	CASSPQTGQYTSF	TGTGCCAGCAGCCCACAAACCGGACAGTATACTTCGTTC
TRBJ1-1	TRBV6-2/TRBV6-3	.	.	CASSYRLRPYGSTEAFF	TGTGCCAGCAGTTACCGCCTAAGGCCCTATGGGAGCACTGAAGCTTTCTTT
TRBJ1-2	TRBV19	.	.	CASNPPDRDYGYTF	TGTGCCAGTAACCCTCCGGACAGAGACTATGGCTACACCTTC
TRBJ2-3	TRBV28	few	.	CASNPGTDTQYF	TGTGCCAGCAACCCAGGCACAGATACGCAGTATTTT
TRBJ2-7	TRBV6-1	.	TRBD1	CASRSFQGEQNEQYF	TGTGCCAGCAGATCTTTTCAGGGGGAGCAGAACGAGCAGTACTTC
TRBJ1-1	TRBV29-1	few	TRBD1	CSVGLTGVTEAFF	TGCAGCGTGGGACTGACAGGGGTTACTGAAGCTTTCTTT
TRBJ2-1	TRBV5-1	.	TRBD2	CASSLETSGRNDEQFF	TGTGCCAGCAGCTTAGAGACTAGCGGGAGAAACGATGAGCAGTTCTTC
TRBJ2-2	TRBV5-1	.	.	CASSGGQNTGELFF	TGCGCCAGCAGCGGAGGACAAAACACCGGGGAGCTGTTTTTT
TRBJ1-1	TRBV9	.	.	CASSVEGRTEAFF	TGTGCCAGCAGCGTCGAGGGGCGGACTGAAGCTTTCTTT
TRBJ2-7	TRBV6-2/TRBV6-3	.	TRBD1	CASSSLGQGTYEQYF	TGTGCCAGCAGTTCCCTCGGACAGGGAACCTACGAGCAGTACTTC
TRBJ1-2	TRBV7-2	many	.	CASSLTAGTPCF	TGTGCCAGCAGCCTGACCGCCGGGACACCATGCTTC